This TCR beta chain was documented in a study of blood T cell repertoires in COVID-19. Study-level information: The cDNA or gDNA used as material had been derived from T cells, B-cell-depleted T cells, or PBMCs.

The authors' processing: For nucleated cells, counts were estimated from reference gene primer amplification. The data were produced by immunoSEQ multiplex PCR, yet TCRdb's version contains in-frame clones alone and is incomplete. From that table come the V and J calls and clone size; the DNA was used to work out D and trimming. This sample has roughly 260,000 clones, with 91% found just once. Participant ages covered about 18 to 89 years across approximately 25 US areas. Which cohort a participant joined came from the clinical history participants gave. This CDR3 is 13 amino acids long. Germline CDR1 is LNHDA and CDR2 is SQIVND (reference sequence). J was trimmed by 6 bases and V by 6 bases; bases with no gene match: 5.

Sequenced input: PBMCs or T cells enriched from blood (not recorded which). The source of this sequence is a human donor in a cohort exposed to, infected with or recovered from COVID-19 (not recorded which). The donor label of this sample is uncertain. This sequence joins TRBV19 and TRBJ1-5; 7 bases are a match to TRBD1. The CDR3: CASSRDSGQPQHF. CDR3 nucleotides: TGTGCCAGTAGCCGGGACAGTGGTCAGCCCCAGCATTTT.